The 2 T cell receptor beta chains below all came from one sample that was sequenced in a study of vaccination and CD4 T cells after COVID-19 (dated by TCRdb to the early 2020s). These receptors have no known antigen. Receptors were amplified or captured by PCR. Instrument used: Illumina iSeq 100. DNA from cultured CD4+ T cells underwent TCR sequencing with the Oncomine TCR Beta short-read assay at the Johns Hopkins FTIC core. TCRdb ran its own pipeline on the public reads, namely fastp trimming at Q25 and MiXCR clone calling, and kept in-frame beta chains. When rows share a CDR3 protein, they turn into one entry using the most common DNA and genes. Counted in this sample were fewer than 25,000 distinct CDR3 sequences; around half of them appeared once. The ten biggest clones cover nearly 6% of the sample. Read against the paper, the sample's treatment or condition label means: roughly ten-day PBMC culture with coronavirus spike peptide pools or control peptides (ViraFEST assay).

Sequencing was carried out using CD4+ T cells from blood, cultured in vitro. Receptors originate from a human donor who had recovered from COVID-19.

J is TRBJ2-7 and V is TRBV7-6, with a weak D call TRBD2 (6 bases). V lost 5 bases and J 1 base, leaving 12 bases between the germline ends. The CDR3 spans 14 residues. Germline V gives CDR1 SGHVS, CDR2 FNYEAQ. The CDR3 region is CASSPLLASYEQYF. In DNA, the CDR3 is TGTGCCAGCAGCCCTCTCCTAGCGTCCTACGAGCAGTACTTC. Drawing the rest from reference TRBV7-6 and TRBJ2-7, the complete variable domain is GAGVSQSPRYKVTKRGQDVALRCDPISGHVSLYWYRQALGQGPEFLTYFNYEAQQDKSGLPNDRFSAERPEGSISTLTIQRTEQRDSAMYRCASSPLLASYEQYFGPGTRLTVT.

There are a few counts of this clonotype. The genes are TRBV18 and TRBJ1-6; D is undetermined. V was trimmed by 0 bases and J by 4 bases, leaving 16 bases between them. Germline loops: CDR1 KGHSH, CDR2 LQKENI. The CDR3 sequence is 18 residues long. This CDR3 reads CASSPPTEFGDYNSPLHF. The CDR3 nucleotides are TGTGCCAGCTCACCACCCACGGAGTTTGGGGATTATAATTCACCCCTCCACTTT.